This T cell receptor beta chain was recovered during a study of blood T cell repertoires in COVID-19. About the study: From T cells, B-cell-depleted T cells, or PBMCs came the material, which was cDNA or gDNA.

Authors' data handling: Reference gene primer amplification gave nucleated cell count estimates. Generated by immunoSEQ multiplex PCR, the TCRdb table keeps only in-frame clones and is missing some. V and J calls and clone size come straight from that table; D and trimming were deduced from the DNA. The profile shows just over 20,000 clones, under 90% of them singletons. Trimming stripped 4 bases from V and 1 base from J, with 14 bases between. The CDR3 spans 15 residues. From germline, CDR1 is SGHRS and CDR2 YFSETQ. The material sequenced was peripheral blood. This TCR was recovered from a man aged 50-59 years with active COVID-19. The rearrangement joins TRBV5-1 to TRBJ1-1; no definite D call. The CDR3 loop reads CASSPGLNKNTEAFF. In DNA, the CDR3 is TGCGCCAGCAGCCCCGGACTAAACAAGAACACTGAAGCTTTCTTT. The complete variable domain, with remaining parts taken from reference TRBV5-1 and TRBJ1-1, reads KAGVTQTPRYLIKTRGQQVTLSCSPISGHRSVSWYQQTPGQGLQFLFEYFSETQRNKGNFPGRFSGRQFSNSRSEMNVSTLELGDSALYLCASSPGLNKNTEAFFGQGTRLTVV.